This T cell receptor (beta chain) was identified during a study of T cell responses to AZD1222 COVID-19 vaccine. Notes on the study in general: Spike-specific TCRs gained breadth and depth after people received two AZD1222 doses.

This clone was seen a single time. Its antigen is unidentified. Losses at the gene ends were 6 bases for V and 0 bases for J; bases not matched to a gene: 4. Germline values: CDR1 SGHRS, CDR2 YFSETQ. The CDR3 loop spans 16 amino acids. The method was immunoSEQ multiplex PCR; TCRdb's version includes in-frame clones alone and lacks a portion of them. The sample contains some 130,000 clones, 70% to 90% of which appear only once. This receptor was identified in an adult in good health. V gene TRBV5-1 combines with J gene TRBJ2-2; 11 nucleotides line up with TRBD2. The source material was peripheral blood, sampled on day 0 of AZD1222 vaccination. The CDR3 region has the DNA TGCGCCAGCAAACTAGCGGGGGACTCGAACACCGGGGAGCTGTTTTTT. This sequence encodes CASKLAGDSNTGELFF.